This TCR beta chain was sequenced for a study of blood T cells in healthy people across ages. As for the study in general: About one barcoded beta molecule per two T cells was captured by template switching.

The CDR3 is 15 amino acids. The germline V and J ends were trimmed by 3 bases and 3 bases, with 15 bases remaining between them. Germline V lookup: CDR1 MDHEN, CDR2 SYDVKM. For the second PCR, which ran for 7 to 11 cycles, a sample-barcoded 5' primer and a J-beta primer mix were used. Tagging of each cDNA molecule was performed by a template-switch adaptor with 12 random nucleotides. TCRdb re-called the 5' RACE reads with MiXCR, one entry per CDR3 protein. This sample has over a million distinct CDR3 sequences, with more than 40% found just once. This clonotype came up a few times. Its antigen remains unidentified. Study-wide results and caveats: Roughly linear declines in TCR beta diversity per million T cells occurred with age.

The study drew donors from healthy Caucasian individuals in Russia aged about 6 to 100. This sequence was found in a woman in her sixties in good health. Sequenced input: blood. This chain links TRBV28 with TRBJ2-7; D is possibly TRBD2 (5 bases). The CDR3 nucleotides read TGTGCCAGCAGTTTTGACGGGAAGAGACTCTACGAGCAGTACTTC. Its translation is CASSFDGKRLYEQYF.